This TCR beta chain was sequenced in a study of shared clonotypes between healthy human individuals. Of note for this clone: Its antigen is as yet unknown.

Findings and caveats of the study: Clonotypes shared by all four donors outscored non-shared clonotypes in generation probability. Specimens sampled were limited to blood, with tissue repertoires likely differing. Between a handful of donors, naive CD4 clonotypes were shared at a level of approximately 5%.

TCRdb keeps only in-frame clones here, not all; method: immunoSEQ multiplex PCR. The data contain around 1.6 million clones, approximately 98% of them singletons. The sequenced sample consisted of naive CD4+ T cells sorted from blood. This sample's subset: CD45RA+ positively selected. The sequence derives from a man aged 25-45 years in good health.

The CDR3 sequence is CASSVGTAEKLFF. For the CDR3, the DNA is TGCGCCAGCAGCGTTGGGACGGCCGAAAAACTGTTTTTT. V usage is TRBV5-1 and J usage is TRBJ1-4; TRBD1 might be the D (5 bases). The CDR3 covers 13 residues. V dropped 4 bases and J dropped 8 bases, with 12 bases sitting between them. CDR1 and CDR2 from the germline V gene are SGHRS and YFSETQ.